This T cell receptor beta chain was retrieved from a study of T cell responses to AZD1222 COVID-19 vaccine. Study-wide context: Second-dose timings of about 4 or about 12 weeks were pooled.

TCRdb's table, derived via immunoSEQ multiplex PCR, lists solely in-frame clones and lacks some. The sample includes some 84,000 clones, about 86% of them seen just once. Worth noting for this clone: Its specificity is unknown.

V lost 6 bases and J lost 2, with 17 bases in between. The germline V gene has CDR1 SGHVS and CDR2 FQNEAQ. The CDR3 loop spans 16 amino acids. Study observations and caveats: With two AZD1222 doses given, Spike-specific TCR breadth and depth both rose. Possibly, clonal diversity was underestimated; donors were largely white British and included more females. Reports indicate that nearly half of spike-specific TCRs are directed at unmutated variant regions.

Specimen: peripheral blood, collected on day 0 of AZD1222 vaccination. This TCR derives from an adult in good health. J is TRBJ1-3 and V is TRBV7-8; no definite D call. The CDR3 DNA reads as TGTGCCAGCAGTTTTCGGGTTAGTGGACCTGGAAACACCATATATTTT. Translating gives CASSFRVSGPGNTIYF.